This T cell receptor (beta chain) came from a study of human T cells and chemical hapten exposure (dated by TCRdb to 2020 to 2023). Notes on the research overall: For sensitization, 2% DPC in acetone was applied to a roughly 2 cm by roughly 2 cm area of upper inner arm skin. Blood was sampled from patients pre-sensitization (week 0) and at 2, 6 and about 24 weeks after DPC sensitization. This study followed changes in the peripheral blood TCR repertoire in vivo during primary and secondary sensitization of alopecia patients to the hapten diphenylcyclopropenone (DPC). Patch testing was performed on the upper back with Finn chambers containing 0.01% DPC, and the patch tests were scored after 6 days according to International Contact Dermatitis Research Group standards. The libraries were sequenced as a pool, and the TCR yield per sample differed mostly because of small variations in library volumes within the pool. Weekly therapeutic DPC doses were additionally applied to the scalp of patients throughout the approximately 25-week study period. The mostly female patient cohort included alopecia areata with under or over 50% scalp involvement, alopecia totalis and alopecia universalis. Roughly 30 alopecia patients provided blood for TCR sequencing at one to four time points (pre-sensitization, 2, 6 and 24 weeks). Broader findings and caveats from the paper: Because every patient had alopecia, a presumed autoimmune disease, the patients' immune response might differ from that of healthy individuals. Repeated subsampling changed both the strength of the expansion versus patch-test correlation and the threshold at which that correlation became significant. No change with DPC sensitization was found in the number of TCRs above 1 in 1000 frequency, and no evidence of global repertoire structure alterations was found. Patch test score correlated positively with the number of PT1 expanded TCRs, reaching significance at thresholds 8, 16 and 32 but not at 4. Expanded TCRs formed significantly more large CDR3 similarity clusters than pre-sensitization or healthy control sets, consistent with antigen-driven responses.

The germline V gene specifies SQVTM as CDR1 and ANQGSEA as CDR2. There are 13 amino acids in the CDR3, from cysteine to phenylalanine inclusive. The retained sequence is limited to the CDR3, 39 bases, with the frame set at the first base. The time point label, read with the paper, signifies: pre-sensitization, week 0. The label giving this sample's treatment or condition can be read as: therapeutic diphenylcyclopropenone sensitization with weekly scalp DPC. At each patch-test visit, blood was drawn before the patch test was applied. Patients were considered eligible if aged 18 to 70, diagnosed with alopecia and deemed suitable for DPC therapy, and patients were excluded if pregnant. Total RNA was extracted from unfractionated whole blood collected in Tempus Blood RNA tubes. Notes on this clonotype: The antigen this receptor binds is unknown. No per-base quality is available; no much larger clone lies one base away.

The library came from RACE. This sample was sequenced with a NextSeq 500. During library preparation, unique molecular identifiers were attached to individual cDNA molecules so that TCRs could be counted in a quantitative, reproducible way. From each blood RNA sample, both TCR alpha and TCR beta chains were sequenced. For the original study's pipeline: The median number of TCRs per sample was 95,638, ranging from roughly 23,224 to 690,600. V, J and CDR3 annotation of the TCR reads was performed with the Decombinator software suite. Every sample was subsampled to the same number of TCRs (28,000) for the PS versus PT1 abundance plots. TCRs were defined as expanded if absent before sensitization and observed at least eight times at the 2-week time point. The public sequencing data were trimmed at Q25 with fastp and processed into clonotypes with MiXCR by TCRdb, which kept only in-frame beta chains. CDR3 protein duplicates are merged, each entry listing the most common genes and DNA. TCRdb's processing, not the authors', yielded these V and J calls. The sample data list 380,000 or so distinct CDR3 sequences, and 5.5% of these were observed just once. About 8.2% of the sample is held by the ten biggest clonotypes.

The receptor's source is a woman under 30 with alopecia areata. Some clones in this sample may be carry-over from other donors' samples. Here the sequenced sample was whole blood, taken in connection with sensitization to the hapten diphenylcyclopropenone (DPC). Rearrangement joined TRBV29-1 to TRBJ1-2; possibly the D gene is TRBD1, per 5 matching bases. The CDR3 protein: CSAGEGLGYGYTF. The DNA sequence reads TGCAGTGCCGGGGAGGGGCTCGGCTATGGCTACACCTTC.